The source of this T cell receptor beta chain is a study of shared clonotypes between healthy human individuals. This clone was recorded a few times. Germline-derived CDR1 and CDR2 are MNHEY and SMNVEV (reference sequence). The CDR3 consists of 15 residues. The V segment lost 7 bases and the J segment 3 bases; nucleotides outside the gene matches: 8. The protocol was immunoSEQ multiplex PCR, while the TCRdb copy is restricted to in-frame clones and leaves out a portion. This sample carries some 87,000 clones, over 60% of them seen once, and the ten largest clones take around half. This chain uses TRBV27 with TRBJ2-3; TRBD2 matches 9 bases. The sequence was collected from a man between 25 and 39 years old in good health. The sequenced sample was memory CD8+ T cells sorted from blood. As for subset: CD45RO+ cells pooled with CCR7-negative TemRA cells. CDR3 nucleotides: TGTGCCAGCAATGTAGCGGGAGCGGTTACAGATACGCAGTATTTT. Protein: CASNVAGAVTDTQYF.